Listed below are T cell receptor beta chains from one sample, sequenced in a study of T cell responses to AZD1222 COVID-19 vaccine. The assay was immunoSEQ multiplex PCR, and TCRdb's table has in-frame clones only and misses some. The sample has about 120,000 clones, 75% to 95% seen once; the top ten hold more than 6%. Sequences were derived from peripheral blood, sampled on day 0 of AZD1222 vaccination. All receptors derive from an adult in good health. Each CDR3 is given with its conserved first and last residue. Fields, in order: CDR3 DNA, CDR3 protein, clone size, D gene, J gene, V gene. A D gene is named only where the DNA matches it firmly. A clone size is listed for some rows: how often the clone was seen (once, few, many), or a class if it is expanded.

TGCGCCAGCAGCTTGCGGGCAGATACGCAGTATTTT,CASSLRADTQYF,.,.,TRBJ2-3,TRBV5-1
TGTGCCAGCAGCCACGACAGGGGTTATCAGCCCCAGCATTTT,CASSHDRGYQPQHF,.,TRBD1,TRBJ1-5,TRBV6-5
TGTGCCACCAGTGATCCCCGACAAGGCCTCGGGGATACGCAGTATTTT,CATSDPRQGLGDTQYF,.,.,TRBJ2-3,TRBV24-1
TGTGCCATCAGTGAGTCGGGACGGATCGATTCCTATAATTCACCCCTCCACTTT,CAISESGRIDSYNSPLHF,.,.,TRBJ1-6,TRBV10-3
TGTGCCAGCAGACGCTTCTCCTCCGGGGGCTACGAGCAGTACTTC,CASRRFSSGGYEQYF,few,.,TRBJ2-7,TRBV6-5
TGTGCCATCAGTGACGGTGGAGGCGCGAACAATGAGCAGTTCTTC,CAISDGGGANNEQFF,.,.,TRBJ2-1,TRBV10-3
TGCGCCAGCAGCGCGACTAGCGGAACCTACAATGAGCAGTTCTTC,CASSATSGTYNEQFF,.,TRBD2,TRBJ2-1,TRBV5-1
TGTGCCAGCAGCTGGAGTAACACCGGGGAGCTGTTTTTT,CASSWSNTGELFF,.,.,TRBJ2-2,TRBV7-9
TGTGCCAGCAGTCTCCTCACCTCCGGTACTGGCTACACCTTC,CASSLLTSGTGYTF,.,.,TRBJ1-2,TRBV28
TGCGCCAGCAGCTTTGGGCAGAAGGTCCACGAGCAGTACTTC,CASSFGQKVHEQYF,.,.,TRBJ2-7,TRBV5-1
TGTGCCAGCAGTTTATTGGGGACTAGCGGCGCTCTGAGGAACGAGCAGTACTTC,CASSLLGTSGALRNEQYF,.,TRBD2,TRBJ2-7,TRBV27
TGTGCCAGCAGCTACGGCAGGGTCAGCGGAAAACTGTTTTTT,CASSYGRVSGKLFF,.,.,TRBJ1-4,TRBV11-2
TGTGCCAGTAGTACGTCGGGGACGGGACCGGGACTAGCGCGCCGGGGGACAGATACGCAGTATTTT,CASSTSGTGPGLARRGTDTQYF,.,TRBD2,TRBJ2-3,TRBV19